The 27 T cell receptor beta chains below were found in one sample sequenced in a study of control samples from healthy donors and cancer patients. Some clones are missing from TCRdb's copy, which holds only in-frame ones; the method was immunoSEQ multiplex PCR. The profile shows some 120,000 clones, around 87% of them singletons. Material: blood. These receptors all stem from a man in his fifties or sixties in good health.

In its sample, this clone was seen a few times. This chain links TRBV7-3 with TRBJ1-6; unclear D gene. Trimming pared 5 bases from V and 9 bases from J, leaving 14 bases between. CDR3 length: 14 amino acids. Per the germline V gene, CDR1 is SGHTA and CDR2 is FQGTGA. This CDR3 is CASSRGPAGSPLHF. The CDR3 DNA sequence: TGTGCCAGCAGCCGCGGACCCGCAGGTTCACCCCTCCACTTT.

This chain connects TRBV5-1 to TRBJ2-4, with D tentatively TRBD2 (6 bases). V lost 5 bases to trimming and J lost 5 bases, with 8 bases between them. Germline CDR1 is SGHRS and CDR2 is YFSETQ. The CDR3 totals 12 residues. DNA of the CDR3: TGCGCCAGCAGGAGGGAGGAAAACATTCAGTACTTC. It is translated as CASRREENIQYF.

The V gene is TRBV28, the J gene TRBJ1-2; 8 nucleotides match TRBD1. Germline CDR1 MDHEN, CDR2 SYDVKM. The CDR3 is 12 amino acids. V was clipped by 3 bases and J by 11 bases; unmatched bases: 5. The CDR3 sequence is CASSFQGARYTF. The CDR3 nucleotides read TGTGCCAGCAGTTTCCAGGGGGCGCGTTACACCTTC.

The V gene is TRBV7-9, the J gene TRBJ1-4; 9 bases line up with TRBD1. Germline assignment: CDR1 SEHNR and CDR2 FQNEAQ (reference sequence). Trimming at V came to 3 bases and at J to 3 bases, leaving 2 bases not matched to a gene. There are 15 residues in the CDR3. Here the CDR3 reads CASSFTGGSNEKLFF. For the CDR3, the DNA is TGTGCCAGCAGCTTCACAGGGGGCTCTAATGAAAAACTGTTTTTT.

Only one count was recorded for this clone. J is TRBJ1-1 and V is TRBV7-3; D perhaps matches TRBD1 (5 bases). The CDR3 loop spans 13 amino acids. Trimming shortened V by 2 bases and J by 5 bases, and 9 bases separated the two germline ends. The germline V gene encodes CDR1 SGHTA and CDR2 FQGTGA. The CDR3 coding sequence is TGTGCCAGCAGCTTACAGGGAGGGACTGAAGCTTTCTTT. Its protein is CASSLQGGTEAFF.

The chain recombines TRBV4-1 with TRBJ1-4; no firm D call. V was cut by 1 base and J by 4 bases, with 13 bases left in between. The CDR3 consists of 16 residues. Germline V gives CDR1 MGHRA, CDR2 YSYEKL. Here the CDR3 DNA reads TGCGCCAGCAGCCAAGGGGCACAAGATAGTAATGAAAAACTGTTTTTT. Translation: CASSQGAQDSNEKLFF.

This sequence joins TRBV5-1 and TRBJ2-1; TRBD1 matches at 8 bases. V lost 3 bases, J lost 4 bases, and 6 bases stayed unmatched. This CDR3 is 15 amino acids long. Germline V gene sequence: CDR1 SGHRS, CDR2 YFSETQ. Here the CDR3 DNA reads TGCGCCAGCAGCTCGGGACAGGCGGGTTACAATGAGCAGTTCTTC. Translation: CASSSGQAGYNEQFF.

The chain has TRBV7-2 and TRBJ1-6; D is possibly TRBD1 (6 bases). CDR1 and CDR2 (germline): SGHTA, FQGNSA. V was shortened by 5 bases and J by 4 bases, with 12 bases between the two germline ends. There are 15 residues in the CDR3. The CDR3 coding sequence is TGTGCCAGCAGCGCCAATACAGGGTATAATTCACCCCTCCACTTT. This sequence encodes CASSANTGYNSPLHF.

This chain connects TRBV2 to TRBJ2-7; 8 bases match TRBD1. Germline V gene sequence: CDR1 SNHLY, CDR2 FYNNEI. CDR3 size: 17 residues. J gave up 2 bases and V 3 bases, and 12 bases lay outside the gene matches. The CDR3 nucleotides read TGTGCCAGCAGTGATCCCAGAGGGACAGGTAGAACCTACGAGCAGTACTTC. Translated, it gives CASSDPRGTGRTYEQYF. Filled out from reference TRBV2 and TRBJ2-7, the complete variable domain reads EPEVTQTPSHQVTQMGQEVILRCVPISNHLYFYWYRQILGQKVEFLVSFYNNEISEKSEIFDDQFSVERPDGSNFTLKIRSTKLEDSAMYFCASSDPRGTGRTYEQYFGPGTRLTVT.

The chain joins TRBV5-6 to TRBJ2-3, with 8 bases identical to TRBD1. The CDR3 consists of 14 residues. The trim removed 7 bases at V and 0 bases at J, leaving 4 bases unmatched. From germline, CDR1 is SGHDT and CDR2 YYEEEE. The CDR3 DNA follows: TGTGCCAGCGGCTACAGGGGGAGCACAGATACGCAGTATTTT. Translation: CASGYRGSTDTQYF.

V and J are TRBV3-1 (or the pseudogene TRBV3-2) and TRBJ2-2; 7 bases are shared with TRBD2. The CDR3 has 14 residues. From germline, CDR1 is LGHDT and CDR2 YNNKEL (reference sequence). With V trimmed by 5 bases and J by 4 bases, 4 bases remained unmatched. The CDR3 DNA reads TGTGCCAGCAGCTGGAGCGGGGCCACCGGGGAGCTGTTTTTT. Amino acids: CASSWSGATGELFF.

This chain links TRBV6-6 with TRBJ1-4; unclear D gene. From germline, CDR1 is MNHNY and CDR2 SVGAGI (reference sequence). The CDR3 consists of 13 residues. The germline V and J ends were trimmed by 6 bases and 7 bases, with 12 bases remaining between them. The CDR3 reads CASSSVGFEKLFF. DNA of the CDR3: TGTGCCAGCAGCTCTGTCGGGTTTGAAAAACTGTTTTTT.

The V gene is TRBV18, the J gene TRBJ1-4, with D tentatively TRBD1 (5 bases). V lost 1 base and J lost 0, with 9 bases in between. Germline CDR1 and CDR2: KGHSH and LQKENI. The CDR3 covers 16 residues. The CDR3 is CASSPRQIATNEKLFF. CDR3 DNA sequence: TGTGCCAGCTCACCACGACAGATTGCAACTAATGAAAAACTGTTTTTT.

This clone appeared a few times. The chain is built from TRBV4-1 and TRBJ1-5; TRBD1 aligns across 10 bases. V lost 0 bases, J lost 2 bases, and 1 base stayed unmatched. Germline CDR1 is MGHRA and CDR2 is YSYEKL. The CDR3 loop spans 16 amino acids. CDR3 residues: CASSQDGQGGNQPQHF. For the CDR3, the DNA is TGCGCCAGCAGCCAAGATGGACAGGGGGGCAATCAGCCCCAGCATTTT.

The chain links TRBV5-1 to TRBJ1-6; the D is unclear. CDR3 length: 15 residues. The V gene's germline CDR1 is SGHRS and CDR2 YFSETQ. Trimming removed 7 bases at V and 0 bases at J, with 11 bases between. CDR3 DNA sequence: TGCGCCAGCGGTCAGGTTAGCTCCTATAATTCACCCCTCCACTTT. Translation: CASGQVSSYNSPLHF.

The V call is TRBV10-2, the J call TRBJ2-7; TRBD2 matches at 10 bases. Germline lookup yields CDR1 WSHSY and CDR2 SAAADI. There are 14 residues in the CDR3. The trim removed 3 bases at V and 9 bases at J, leaving 8 bases unmatched. The DNA of the CDR3 is TGCGCCAGCAGTGATGGAGCGGGGGGGCCGCCGCAGTACTTC. Amino acids: CASSDGAGGPPQYF.

V usage is TRBV6-2 or TRBV6-3 and J usage is TRBJ2-3; D unclear. In germline, CDR1 is MNHEY, CDR2 SVGEGT. V lost 4 bases to trimming and J lost 3 bases, with 5 bases between them. The CDR3 extends over 12 amino acids. The chain's CDR3 is CASSLETDTQYF. Written as DNA, the CDR3 is TGTGCCAGCAGTTTAGAGACAGATACGCAGTATTTT.

V and J are TRBV29-1 and TRBJ2-1, with unresolved D. The V end was cut by 7 bases, the J end by 14 bases, with 33 bases between. There are 16 residues in the CDR3. From germline, CDR1 is SQVTM and CDR2 ANQGSEA. The CDR3 coding sequence is TGCAGCGCCCACACACCCCGGTCAATCCTCACTCAGCCCGAGTTCTTC. It is translated as CSAHTPRSILTQPEFF.

The gene calls are TRBV28 and TRBJ1-3; no clear D gene. Trimming removed 7 bases from V and 3 bases from J, with 7 bases in between. CDR1 is MDHEN and CDR2 is SYDVKM in the germline V gene. The CDR3 sequence is 12 residues long. DNA for the CDR3: TGTGCCAGCACTCAGCATGGAAACACCATATATTTT. This translates into CASTQHGNTIYF. Using reference TRBV28 and TRBJ1-3 for the parts outside the CDR3, the full variable domain is DVKVTQSSRYLVKRTGEKVFLECVQDMDHENMFWYRQDPGLGLRLIYFSYDVKMKEKGDIPEGYSVSREKKERFSLILESASTNQTSMYLCASTQHGNTIYFGEGSWLTVV.

The chain employs TRBV19 and TRBJ2-3; a weak D match, TRBD2 (5 bases). This CDR3 has 15 residues. Germline V lookup: CDR1 LNHDA, CDR2 SQIVND (reference sequence). Trimming stripped 3 bases from V and 1 base from J, with 11 bases between. The CDR3 spells CASSIPGSRTDTQYF. The CDR3 bases are TGTGCCAGTAGTATCCCTGGGAGTCGCACAGATACGCAGTATTTT.

V gene TRBV5-1 combines with J gene TRBJ1-1, with unresolved D. Germline loops: CDR1 SGHRS, CDR2 YFSETQ. The V end lost 5 bases, the J end lost 0 bases, and 14 bases lay between the germline ends. The CDR3 spans 15 residues. This CDR3 reads CASRGTVAMNTEAFF. CDR3 coding DNA: TGCGCCAGCAGAGGAACGGTAGCAATGAACACTGAAGCTTTCTTT. Full variable domain (remainder filled in from reference TRBV5-1 and TRBJ1-1): KAGVTQTPRYLIKTRGQQVTLSCSPISGHRSVSWYQQTPGQGLQFLFEYFSETQRNKGNFPGRFSGRQFSNSRSEMNVSTLELGDSALYLCASRGTVAMNTEAFFGQGTRLTVV.

The rearrangement links TRBV4-1 to TRBJ2-2; TRBD1 agrees at 9 bases. Germline trimming cut 3 bases from V and 6 bases from J; bases unmatched to any gene: 8. Germline assignment: CDR1 MGHRA and CDR2 YSYEKL. This CDR3 spans 16 amino acids. CDR3 DNA sequence: TGCGCCAGCAGCCAGTCCGGGACAGGGTTCGCCGGGGAGCTGTTTTTT. Amino acids: CASSQSGTGFAGELFF.

The CDR3 loop is CASSPARGNTEAFF. DNA of the CDR3: TGCGCCAGCAGCCCGGCGAGGGGGAACACTGAAGCTTTCTTT. The V and J genes are TRBV5-1 and TRBJ1-1; D is perhaps TRBD1 (5 bases). Germline V gives CDR1 SGHRS, CDR2 YFSETQ. Between the trimmed V and J ends, which lost 4 bases and 1 base, there was a span of 11 bases. The CDR3 consists of 14 residues.

This chain uses TRBV28 with TRBJ1-1; 7 bases align to TRBD1. CDR3 size: 12 residues. V trimming: 4 bases; J trimming: 7 bases; junction bases outside the gene matches: 3. Per the germline V gene, CDR1 is MDHEN and CDR2 is SYDVKM. CDR3 bases: TGTGCCAGCAGTTCGGGACAGATTGAAGCTTTCTTT. It codes for CASSSGQIEAFF.

V is TRBV5-1 and J is TRBJ1-1, with a possible D match to TRBD1 (5 bases). CDR1 and CDR2 from the germline V gene are SGHRS and YFSETQ. CDR3 length equals 13 residues. The V gene lost 4 bases and the J gene lost 7 bases, with 14 bases spanning the gap. The CDR3 bases are TGCGCCAGCAGCCCCGAGGGGCACCGTGAAGCTTTCTTT. Protein product: CASSPEGHREAFF.

The CDR3 reads CASSADVTEAGVFSPLHF. CDR3 DNA sequence: TGTGCCAGCAGCGCAGATGTTACCGAGGCGGGGGTTTTCTCACCCCTCCACTTT. The chain employs TRBV7-6 and TRBJ1-6, with D tentatively TRBD1 (5 bases). Between the trimmed V and J ends, which lost 5 bases and 10 bases, there was a span of 27 bases. This CDR3 has 18 residues. CDR1 and CDR2 from the germline V gene are SGHVS and FNYEAQ.

Here the CDR3 reads CASSDDRDYGYTF. The DNA for the CDR3 is TGTGCCAGCAGTGACGACAGGGACTATGGCTACACCTTC. The gene calls are TRBV6-6 and TRBJ1-2; 7 nucleotides line up with TRBD1. Germline trimming cut 5 bases from V and 3 bases from J; bases unmatched to any gene: 3. The CDR3 is made up of 13 amino acids. CDR1 MNHNY and CDR2 SVGAGI come from the germline V gene (reference sequence).